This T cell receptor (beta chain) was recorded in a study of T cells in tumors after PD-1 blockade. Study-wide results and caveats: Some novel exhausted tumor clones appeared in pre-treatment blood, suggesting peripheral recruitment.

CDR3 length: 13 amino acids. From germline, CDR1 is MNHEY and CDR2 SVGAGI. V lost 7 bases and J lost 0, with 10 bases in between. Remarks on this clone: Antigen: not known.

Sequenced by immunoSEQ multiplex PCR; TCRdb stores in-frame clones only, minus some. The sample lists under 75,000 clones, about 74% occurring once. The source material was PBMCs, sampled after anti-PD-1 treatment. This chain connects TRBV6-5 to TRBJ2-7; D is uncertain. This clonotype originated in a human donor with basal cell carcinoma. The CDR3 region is CASTQPRSYEQYF. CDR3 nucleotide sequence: TGTGCCAGCACCCAACCTCGCTCCTACGAGCAGTACTTC.